This TCR beta chain came from a study of blood T cell repertoires in COVID-19. The protocol was immunoSEQ multiplex PCR, while the TCRdb copy is restricted to in-frame clones and leaves out a portion. The sample lists around 58,000 clones; 91% were seen once. This CDR3 is 13 amino acids long. The V end lost 5 bases, the J end lost 4 bases, and 9 bases lay between the germline ends. Per the germline V gene, CDR1 is SGHTA and CDR2 is FQGNSA. The receptor's source is an older woman with active or convalescent COVID-19. This chain uses TRBV7-2 with TRBJ2-1; D gene unclear. The sequenced material came from peripheral blood. CDR3 loop: CASSPPSYNEQFF. The CDR3, as DNA: TGTGCCAGCAGCCCCCCCTCGTACAATGAGCAGTTCTTC.